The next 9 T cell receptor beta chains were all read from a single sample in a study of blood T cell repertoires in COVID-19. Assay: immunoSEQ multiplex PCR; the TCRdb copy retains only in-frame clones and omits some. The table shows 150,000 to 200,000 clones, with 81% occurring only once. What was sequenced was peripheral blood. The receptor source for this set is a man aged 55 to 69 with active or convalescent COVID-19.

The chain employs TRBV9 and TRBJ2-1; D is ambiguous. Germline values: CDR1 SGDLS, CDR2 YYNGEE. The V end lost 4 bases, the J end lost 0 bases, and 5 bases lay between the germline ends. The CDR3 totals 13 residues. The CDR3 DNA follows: TGTGCCAGCAGCTTCAGCTCCTACAATGAGCAGTTCTTC. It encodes CASSFSSYNEQFF. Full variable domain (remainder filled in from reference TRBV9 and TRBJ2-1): DSGVTQTPKHLITATGQRVTLRCSPRSGDLSVYWYQQSLDQGLQFLIQYYNGEERAKGNILERFSAQQFPDLHSELNLSSLELGDSALYFCASSFSSYNEQFFGPGTRLTVL.

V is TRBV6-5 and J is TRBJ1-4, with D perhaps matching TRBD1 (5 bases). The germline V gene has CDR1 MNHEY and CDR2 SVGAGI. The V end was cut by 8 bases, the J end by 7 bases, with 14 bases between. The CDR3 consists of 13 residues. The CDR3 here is CASARVLGEKLFF. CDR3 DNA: TGTGCCAGCGCCAGGGTCTTGGGTGAAAAACTGTTTTTT.

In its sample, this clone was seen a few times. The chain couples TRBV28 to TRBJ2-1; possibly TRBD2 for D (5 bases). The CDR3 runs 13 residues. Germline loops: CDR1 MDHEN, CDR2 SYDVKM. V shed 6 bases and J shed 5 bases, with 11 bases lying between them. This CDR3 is CASSPAGNNEQFF. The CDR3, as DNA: TGTGCCAGCAGCCCCGCCGGGAACAATGAGCAGTTCTTC.

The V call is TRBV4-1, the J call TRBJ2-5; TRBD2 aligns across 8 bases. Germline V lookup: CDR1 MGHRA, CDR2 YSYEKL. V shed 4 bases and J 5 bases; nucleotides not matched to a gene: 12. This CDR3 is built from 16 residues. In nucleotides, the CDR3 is TGCGCCAGCAGCCTCGACGGAACTAGCGGAATGGAGACCCAGTACTTC. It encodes CASSLDGTSGMETQYF.

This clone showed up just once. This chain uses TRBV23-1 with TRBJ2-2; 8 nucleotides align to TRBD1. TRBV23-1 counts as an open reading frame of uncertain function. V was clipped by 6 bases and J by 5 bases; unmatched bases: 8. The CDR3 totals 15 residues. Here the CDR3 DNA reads TGCGCCAGCAGGAATTGGACAGGGCGGACCGGGGAGCTGTTTTTT. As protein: CASRNWTGRTGELFF.

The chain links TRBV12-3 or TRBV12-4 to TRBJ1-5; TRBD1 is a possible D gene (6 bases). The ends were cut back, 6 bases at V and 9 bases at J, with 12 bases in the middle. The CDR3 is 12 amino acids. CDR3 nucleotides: TGTGCCAGCAGACAGGGTTTGGGGCCCCAGCATTTT. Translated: CASRQGLGPQHF.

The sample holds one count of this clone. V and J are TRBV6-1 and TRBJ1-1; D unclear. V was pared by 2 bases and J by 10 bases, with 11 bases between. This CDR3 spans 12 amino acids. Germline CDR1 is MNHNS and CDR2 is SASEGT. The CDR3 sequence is CASSELSRAAFF. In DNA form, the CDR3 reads TGTGCCAGCAGTGAACTGTCCCGCGCAGCTTTCTTT.

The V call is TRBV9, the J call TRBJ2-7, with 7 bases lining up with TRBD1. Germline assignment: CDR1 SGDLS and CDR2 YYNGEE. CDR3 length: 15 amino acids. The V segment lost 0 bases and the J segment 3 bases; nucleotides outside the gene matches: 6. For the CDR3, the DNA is TGTGCCAGCAGCGTAGAGGGCAGGGGGAACTACGAGCAGTACTTC. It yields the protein CASSVEGRGNYEQYF.

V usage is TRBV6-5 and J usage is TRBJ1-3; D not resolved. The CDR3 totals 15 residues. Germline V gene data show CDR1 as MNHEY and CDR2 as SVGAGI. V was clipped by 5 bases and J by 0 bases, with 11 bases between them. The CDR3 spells CASSPTGNSGNTIYF. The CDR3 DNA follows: TGTGCCAGCAGTCCAACGGGAAACTCTGGAAACACCATATATTTT.